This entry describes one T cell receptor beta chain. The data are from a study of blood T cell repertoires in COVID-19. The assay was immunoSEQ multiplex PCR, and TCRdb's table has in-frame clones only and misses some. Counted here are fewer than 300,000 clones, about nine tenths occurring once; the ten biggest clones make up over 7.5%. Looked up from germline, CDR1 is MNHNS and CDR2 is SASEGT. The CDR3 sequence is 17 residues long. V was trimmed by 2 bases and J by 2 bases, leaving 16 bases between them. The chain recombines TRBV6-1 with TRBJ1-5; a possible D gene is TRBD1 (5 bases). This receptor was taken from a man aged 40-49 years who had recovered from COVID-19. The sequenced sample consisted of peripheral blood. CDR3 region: CASSERQGADRNQPQHF. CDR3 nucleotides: TGTGCCAGCAGTGAACGGCAGGGCGCGGATCGCAATCAGCCCCAGCATTTT.